Each of the 30 T cell receptor beta chains below was sequenced from the same sample in a study of OX40 agonist ivuxolimab in advanced cancers. The method was immunoSEQ multiplex PCR; TCRdb's version includes in-frame clones alone and lacks a portion of them. The table includes about 25,000 clones, around 81% detected once. Sequenced material: CD4+ or CD8+ T cells sorted from blood, taken in a trial of the OX40 agonist ivuxolimab. These receptors originate from an adult with an advanced solid tumor such as melanoma, head and neck, liver or kidney cancer.

The chain is built from TRBV6-1 and TRBJ2-1, with no clear D. V lost 0 bases and J lost 1, with 7 bases in between. From germline, CDR1 is MNHNS and CDR2 SASEGT. The CDR3 length is 15 residues. The CDR3 nucleotides read TGTGCCAGCAGTGAAGCCCTCGGGTCCTACAATGAGCAGTTCTTC. Amino acids: CASSEALGSYNEQFF.

The chain combines TRBV6-6 with TRBJ2-1; 11 bases match TRBD2. The CDR3 runs to 12 residues. The ends lost 5 bases at V and 10 bases at J; junction bases unmatched: 1. Per the germline V gene, CDR1 is MNHNY and CDR2 is SVGAGI (reference sequence). The CDR3 sequence: CASSRLAGEQFF. CDR3 nucleotide sequence: TGTGCCAGCAGTCGACTAGCGGGGGAGCAGTTCTTC.

This clone has only a few counts. In this CDR3 the conserved last residue, phenylalanine or tryptophan, is missing, so a read error is likely. The DNA is left out, because the CDR3 cannot be placed on it with certainty; the CDR3 is given as TCRdb lists it. V gene TRBV19 combines with J gene TRBJ1-5. Germline CDR1 is LNHDA and CDR2 is SQIVND (reference sequence). The CDR3 region is 8 residues in length, termini included. CDR3 sequence reads: CASRPLTR.

The V and J genes are TRBV27 and TRBJ1-6; 7 bases map to TRBD1. CDR3 length equals 14 residues. Germline trimming cut 5 bases from V and 6 bases from J; bases unmatched to any gene: 4. Germline CDR1 reads MNHEY; CDR2 reads SMNVEV (reference sequence). CDR3: CASSGGTANSPLHF. In DNA, the CDR3 is TGTGCCAGCAGTGGCGGGACAGCTAATTCACCCCTCCACTTT.

This clone was counted a few times. The chain links TRBV30 to TRBJ1-2; tentatively, D is TRBD1 (6 bases). V was shortened by 2 bases and J by 6 bases, with 13 bases between the two germline ends. CDR3 length: 13 residues. Germline lookup yields CDR1 GTSNPN and CDR2 SVGIG (reference sequence). This CDR3 reads CAWSPTGIDGYTF. CDR3 DNA: TGTGCCTGGAGTCCAACAGGGATTGATGGCTACACCTTC.

This clone has only a few counts. This rearrangement joins TRBV5-4 to TRBJ2-5; no firm D call. CDR3 length equals 12 residues. Per the germline V gene, CDR1 is SGHNT and CDR2 is YYREEE (reference sequence). V was shortened by 4 bases and J by 0 bases, with 4 bases between the two germline ends. Here the CDR3 reads CASSGYQETQYF. In nucleotides, the CDR3 is TGTGCCAGCAGCGGGTACCAAGAGACCCAGTACTTC.

The chain uses TRBV5-1 and TRBJ1-2; D may be TRBD1 (6 bases). Germline CDR1 and CDR2: SGHRS and YFSETQ. This CDR3 spans 14 amino acids. V was shortened by 4 bases and J by 3 bases, with 13 bases between the two germline ends. CDR3 nucleotides: TGCGCCAGCAGCCATGGGGGGCTCGACTATGGCTACACCTTC. Protein product: CASSHGGLDYGYTF.

The chain links TRBV6-5 to TRBJ2-7; D not resolved. The CDR3 extends over 14 amino acids. The germline V gene encodes CDR1 MNHEY and CDR2 SVGAGI. V was cut by 1 base and J by 2 bases, with 9 bases left in between. The CDR3 reads CASSYYATPYEQYF. The CDR3, as DNA: TGTGCCAGCAGTTACTATGCCACTCCCTACGAGCAGTACTTC.

Worth noting for this clone: Compared with germline, one end of the junction differs, possibly owing to a read error. The chain couples TRBV5-1 to TRBJ2-4; 8 bases agree with TRBD1. This CDR3 spans 12 amino acids. Germline CDR1 SGHRS, CDR2 YFSETQ. CDR3 amino acids: CASSLRTTGADF. The CDR3 nucleotides read TGCGCCAGCAGCCTACGAACGACAGGGGCGGACTTC.

Only a few counts were recorded for this clone. The J gene is TRBJ2-7, the V gene TRBV28, with a tentative D call TRBD2 (6 bases). The CDR3 contains 13 residues. The ends were cut back, 6 bases at V and 6 bases at J, with 15 bases in the middle. The V gene's germline CDR1 is MDHEN and CDR2 SYDVKM. The CDR3: CASSLASGSEQYF. The CDR3 DNA sequence: TGTGCCAGCAGCCTAGCGTCGGGGAGCGAGCAGTACTTC. The whole variable domain, filled in from reference TRBV28 and TRBJ2-7, reads DVKVTQSSRYLVKRTGEKVFLECVQDMDHENMFWYRQDPGLGLRLIYFSYDVKMKEKGDIPEGYSVSREKKERFSLILESASTNQTSMYLCASSLASGSEQYFGPGTRLTVT.

The chain uses TRBV5-1 and TRBJ2-1, with D hard to call. This CDR3 region has 14 residues. V was pared by 7 bases and J by 4 bases, with 15 bases between. Germline V gene lookup returns CDR1 SGHRS and CDR2 YFSETQ. The CDR3 DNA is TGCGCCAGCGGGTTTGGGGTCCAGTACAATGAGCAGTTCTTC. Translating it yields CASGFGVQYNEQFF.

The chain's CDR3 is CASNRDSSMNTEAFF. In nucleotides, the CDR3 is TGTGCCAGTAATAGAGACAGCTCCATGAACACTGAAGCTTTCTTT. The chain has TRBV19 and TRBJ1-1, with D perhaps TRBD1 (5 bases). The CDR3 length is 15 residues. V lost 7 bases, J lost 0 bases, and 15 bases lay in between. Germline CDR1 is LNHDA and CDR2 is SQIVND (reference sequence).

CDR3 loop: CASSLNGGLYNEQFF. Written as DNA, the CDR3 is TGTGCCAGCAGTTTAAATGGCGGCCTGTACAATGAGCAGTTCTTC. The rearrangement joins TRBV27 to TRBJ2-1; no clear D gene. Per germline, CDR1 MNHEY and CDR2 SMNVEV (reference sequence). Trimming left V 2 bases short and J 4 bases short, with 12 bases between. The CDR3 covers 15 residues.

J is TRBJ2-3 and V is TRBV7-3; TRBD2 aligns across 7 bases. V trimming: 2 bases; J trimming: 2 bases; junction bases outside the gene matches: 1. The germline V gene encodes CDR1 SGHTA and CDR2 FQGTGA. The CDR3 length is 14 residues. CDR3 protein: CASSLAGVTDTQYF. CDR3 DNA sequence: TGTGCCAGCAGCTTAGCGGGAGTCACAGATACGCAGTATTTT.

CDR3 protein: CASSSRTGETSTDTQYF. Here the CDR3 DNA reads TGTGCCAGCAGCTCAAGGACAGGGGAAACCAGCACAGATACGCAGTATTTT. The rearrangement uses TRBV9 and TRBJ2-3; 9 bases map to TRBD1. The CDR3 spans 17 residues. With V trimmed by 4 bases and J by 0 bases, 9 bases remained unmatched. From germline, CDR1 is SGDLS and CDR2 YYNGEE.

The CDR3 coding sequence is TGTGCCAGCAGCTCCCAAACAGGGCGCTCTGGAAACACCATATATTTT. Translation: CASSSQTGRSGNTIYF. The chain carries TRBV9 and TRBJ1-3, with a weak D call TRBD1 (6 bases). The length of the CDR3 is 16 residues. Between the trimmed V and J ends, which lost 4 bases and 0 bases, there was a span of 14 bases. The germline gives CDR1 SGDLS, CDR2 YYNGEE.

V usage is TRBV15 and J usage is TRBJ2-7; D call uncertain. The CDR3 has 14 residues. CDR1 is LNHNV and CDR2 is YYDKDF in the germline V gene (reference sequence). Trimming shortened V by 0 bases and J by 4 bases, and 10 bases separated the two germline ends. The DNA for the CDR3 is TGTGCCACCAGCAGAGATACCGAAGGGTACGAGCAGTACTTC. It yields the protein CATSRDTEGYEQYF.

The chain is built from TRBV27 and TRBJ2-7, with D perhaps TRBD1 or TRBD2 (5 bases each). The germline gives CDR1 MNHEY, CDR2 SMNVEV (reference sequence). Trimming left V 10 bases short and J 5 bases short, with 21 bases between. The CDR3 has 14 residues. The CDR3 sequence is CATTTPGPSNEQYF. The CDR3 bases are TGTGCCACTACAACGCCGGGACCCAGCAACGAGCAGTACTTC.

The chain uses TRBV7-8 and TRBJ1-3, with 7 bases matching TRBD1. The CDR3 has 18 amino acids. V was clipped by 1 base and J by 1 base; unmatched bases: 10. Germline CDR1 SGHVS, CDR2 FQNEAQ. CDR3 bases: TGTGCCAGCAGCTTAGGCCGTCGGGACAGTTATTCTGGAAACACCATATATTTT. Translated: CASSLGRRDSYSGNTIYF.

CDR3 amino acids: CASTAGQGLNTIYF. The DNA for the CDR3 is TGTGCCAGCACGGCGGGACAGGGCTTAAACACCATATATTTT. The J gene is TRBJ1-3, the V gene TRBV2; 9 nucleotides match TRBD1. CDR3 length: 14 residues. Trimming at V came to 7 bases and at J to 6 bases, leaving 7 bases not matched to a gene. Germline assignment: CDR1 SNHLY and CDR2 FYNNEI.

J is TRBJ1-1 and V is TRBV28; D gene ambiguous. Germline V lookup: CDR1 MDHEN, CDR2 SYDVKM. This CDR3 has 12 amino acids. V gave up 6 bases and J gave up 7 bases, with 12 bases separating them. CDR3 bases: TGTGCCAGCAGCTGGGCACGGTTTGAAGCTTTCTTT. This codes for CASSWARFEAFF.

This chain joins TRBV19 and TRBJ1-1; no firm D call. The CDR3 is 12 amino acids. V lost 5 bases to trimming and J lost 11 bases, with 15 bases between them. The germline CDR1 and CDR2 sequences are LNHDA and SQIVND (reference sequence). CDR3 bases: TGTGCCAGTAGTCCAACCGACTTGGAGGCTTTCTTT. Translation: CASSPTDLEAFF.

J is TRBJ1-5 and V is TRBV6-4; 7 nucleotides agree with TRBD1. J lost 6 bases, V lost 3 bases, and 5 bases had no gene match. CDR3 length equals 14 residues. Per germline, CDR1 MRHNA and CDR2 SNTAGT. In DNA form, the CDR3 reads TGTGCCAGCAGTGAAGAGACAGGGAGTCAGCCCCAGCATTTT. It yields the protein CASSEETGSQPQHF.

Comment on this clone: A far bigger clonotype differs at one base, so this is likely a read error. The CDR3 loop is CASSLGSSLGELFF. For the CDR3, the DNA is TGTGCCAGCAGTCTGGGTAGCTCTCTCGGGGAGCTGTTTTTT. V gene TRBV27 combines with J gene TRBJ2-2; D remains ambiguous. Germline V CDR1 and CDR2: MNHEY, SMNVEV (reference sequence). Trimming stripped 5 bases from V and 7 bases from J, with 14 bases between. The CDR3 sequence is 14 residues long.

This clone was observed a single time. The chain has TRBV12-2 and TRBJ2-2; TRBD2 was called by the table and not checked on the DNA. TRBV12-2 is termed a pseudogene. CDR3 size: 16 residues. The CDR3 nucleotides read TGTGCAAGTCGCTTCCCGCCAGAGGAGTTTACCGGGGAGCTGTTTTTT. It codes for CASRFPPEEFTGELFF.

In nucleotides, the CDR3 is TGCGCCAGCAGCCTTGAGGAGGGGGCAAGCACTGAAGCTTTCTTT. It translates to CASSLEEGASTEAFF. The chain employs TRBV5-1 and TRBJ1-1, with 7 bases identical to TRBD1. The CDR3 runs to 15 residues. Germline loops: CDR1 SGHRS, CDR2 YFSETQ. The V and J ends lost 4 bases and 4 bases, in that order; junction bases with no gene match: 10.

This sequence joins TRBV7-9 and TRBJ2-7; D gene uncertain. Trimming left V 6 bases short and J 5 bases short, with 8 bases between. Germline CDR1 reads SEHNR; CDR2 reads FQNEAQ (reference sequence). This CDR3 spans 11 amino acids. CDR3 sequence reads: CASSHAHEQYF. As DNA, the CDR3 is TGTGCCAGCAGTCACGCCCACGAGCAGTACTTC. The entire variable domain, with the rest obtained from reference TRBV7-9 and TRBJ2-7, is as follows: DTGVSQNPRHKITKRGQNVTFRCDPISEHNRLYWYRQTLGQGPEFLTYFQNEAQLEKSRLLSDRFSAERPKGSFSTLEIQRTEQGDSAMYLCASSHAHEQYFGPGTRLTVT.

The J gene is TRBJ1-6, the V gene TRBV7-8, with 7 bases fitting TRBD1. Germline V lookup: CDR1 SGHVS, CDR2 FQNEAQ. The CDR3 sequence is 17 residues long. The J segment lost 6 bases and the V segment lost 5 bases, leaving 13 bases of the junction unmatched. This CDR3 reads CASSTHDREGSNSPLHF. CDR3 bases: TGTGCCAGCAGCACCCATGACAGGGAGGGAAGTAATTCACCCCTCCACTTT.

V usage is TRBV5-4 and J usage is TRBJ1-1; D gene ambiguous. Germline loops: CDR1 SGHNT, CDR2 YYREEE (reference sequence). Trimming stripped 0 bases from V and 6 bases from J, with 12 bases between. This CDR3 is 14 amino acids long. The CDR3 DNA reads as TGTGCCAGCAGCTTGGTGTCAGACTTCCCTGAAGCTTTCTTT. Residues: CASSLVSDFPEAFF. The full variable domain, its missing parts supplied by reference TRBV5-4 and TRBJ1-1, is ETGVTQSPTHLIKTRGQQVTLRCSSQSGHNTVSWYQQALGQGPQFIFQYYREEENGRGNFPPRFSGLQFPNYSSELNVNALELDDSALYLCASSLVSDFPEAFFGQGTRLTVV.

The rearrangement links TRBV4-1 to TRBJ2-7; weak D call: TRBD1 (5 bases). CDR1 is MGHRA, CDR2 YSYEKL, per germline. This CDR3 has 16 residues. Trimming cost V 4 bases and J 2 bases, with 18 bases left between them. CDR3 nucleotides: TGCGCCAGCAGCCCAGCCGAAACAGGTCGTACCTACGAGCAGTACTTC. Encoded protein: CASSPAETGRTYEQYF.